This entry lists 14 T cell receptor beta chains sequenced from one sample in a study of T cell responses to AZD1222 COVID-19 vaccine. Sequencing used immunoSEQ multiplex PCR; TCRdb keeps in-frame clones, though not all of them. The sample includes some 120,000 clones, 75% to 90% of them seen just once. The specimen comprised peripheral blood, sampled on day 0 of AZD1222 vaccination. These receptors were taken from an adult in good health.

This chain links TRBV6-5 with TRBJ2-3, with 9 positions matching TRBD2. Losses at the gene ends were 2 bases for V and 4 bases for J; bases not matched to a gene: 4. Germline CDR1 reads MNHEY; CDR2 reads SVGAGI. This CDR3 is 15 amino acids long. The CDR3 DNA is TGTGCCAGCAGTTACGCGGGGGGGATTGCAGATACGCAGTATTTT. This gives the protein CASSYAGGIADTQYF.

This clone was seen only once. The chain combines TRBV5-1 with TRBJ2-7; D is perhaps TRBD2 (6 bases). The CDR3 length is 13 residues. Looked up from germline, CDR1 is SGHRS and CDR2 is YFSETQ. V lost 4 bases, J lost 0 bases, and 8 bases lay in between. The CDR3 here is CASSGGNSYEQYF. In nucleotides, the CDR3 is TGCGCCAGCAGCGGGGGGAACTCCTACGAGCAGTACTTC. Drawing the rest from reference TRBV5-1 and TRBJ2-7, the complete variable domain is KAGVTQTPRYLIKTRGQQVTLSCSPISGHRSVSWYQQTPGQGLQFLFEYFSETQRNKGNFPGRFSGRQFSNSRSEMNVSTLELGDSALYLCASSGGNSYEQYFGPGTRLTVT.

The V and J genes are TRBV5-1 and TRBJ1-2, with 10 bases that match TRBD1. V shed 3 bases and J 2 bases; nucleotides not matched to a gene: 13. Germline assignment: CDR1 SGHRS and CDR2 YFSETQ. The CDR3 spans 18 residues. CDR3 sequence reads: CASSSTPTGQGRNYGYTF. The CDR3 DNA follows: TGCGCCAGCAGCTCGACCCCCACGGGACAGGGGCGCAACTATGGCTACACCTTC.

This clone was recorded many times. The gene calls are TRBV18 and TRBJ2-7; a possible D gene is TRBD1 (5 bases). Trimming removed 3 bases from V and 6 bases from J, with 18 bases in between. This CDR3 has 15 residues. Looked up from germline, CDR1 is KGHSH and CDR2 is LQKENI. The CDR3: CASSPSGQRPGEQYF. The CDR3 DNA sequence: TGTGCCAGCTCACCGTCCGGACAACGACCGGGCGAGCAGTACTTC.

The rearrangement joins TRBV11-2 to TRBJ1-1, with 7 bases aligning to TRBD1. The V gene's germline CDR1 is SGHAT and CDR2 FQNNGV. J lost 8 bases, V lost 2 bases, and 8 bases had no gene match. The CDR3 is made up of 14 amino acids. The CDR3 spells CASSLIVGGQEAFF. The CDR3 nucleotides read TGTGCCAGCAGCTTAATCGTCGGGGGACAGGAAGCTTTCTTT.

The rearrangement uses TRBV9 and TRBJ1-1; D gene uncertain. The CDR3 runs to 16 residues. V lost 0 bases to trimming and J lost 3 bases, with 15 bases between them. The V gene's germline CDR1 is SGDLS and CDR2 YYNGEE. For the CDR3, the DNA is TGTGCCAGCAGCGTAGACCCGGGGATTAGGGACACTGAAGCTTTCTTT. Protein: CASSVDPGIRDTEAFF.

This clone occurred a few times. This rearrangement joins TRBV6-5 to TRBJ1-5, with unresolved D. V was cut by 8 bases and J by 2 bases, with 7 bases left in between. This CDR3 comprises 12 residues. Germline CDR1 reads MNHEY; CDR2 reads SVGAGI. CDR3 sequence (DNA): TGTGCCAGCGCCCTCGGCAATCAGCCCCAGCATTTT. Residues: CASALGNQPQHF.

J is TRBJ2-3 and V is TRBV5-5; D uncertain. Germline lookup yields CDR1 SGHKS and CDR2 YYEKEE (reference sequence). Trimming took 6 bases from V and 11 from J, leaving 16 bases between them. This CDR3 spans 12 amino acids. The DNA of the CDR3 is TGTGCCAGCACCCCCCTAGGCGAGGTGCAGTATTTT. This encodes CASTPLGEVQYF.

The gene calls are TRBV18 and TRBJ1-1; D remains ambiguous. CDR3 size: 13 residues. Germline V gene sequence: CDR1 KGHSH, CDR2 LQKENI. Trimming took off 3 bases at V and 1 base at J, with 6 bases between the two ends. The CDR3 protein is CASSPVGNTEAFF. DNA for the CDR3: TGTGCCAGCTCACCGGTGGGGAACACTGAAGCTTTCTTT.

This clone was detected a few times. This chain links TRBV7-2 with TRBJ1-2, with D unclear. Per germline, CDR1 SGHTA and CDR2 FQGNSA. V lost 0 bases, J lost 4 bases, and 6 bases lay in between. The CDR3 runs 13 residues. In DNA form, the CDR3 reads TGTGCCAGCAGCTTAGCAGGTCTCTATGGCTACACCTTC. Its translation is CASSLAGLYGYTF.

The chain has TRBV19 and TRBJ2-7; D uncertain. The germline V gene has CDR1 LNHDA and CDR2 SQIVND (reference sequence). V was shortened by 6 bases and J by 2 bases, with 20 bases between the two germline ends. The CDR3 is made up of 16 amino acids. Written as DNA, the CDR3 is TGTGCCAGTAGCCCAGGTTCTCGGCAGTACGCCTACGAGCAGTACTTC. Protein: CASSPGSRQYAYEQYF.

V is TRBV24-1 and J is TRBJ2-5; 7 bases line up with TRBD2. The CDR3 loop spans 15 amino acids. V shed 5 bases and J 2 bases; nucleotides not matched to a gene: 7. The V gene's germline CDR1 is KGHDR and CDR2 SFDVKD. As DNA, the CDR3 is TGTGCCACCAGTGGGGCTAGCGGCATACAAGAGACCCAGTACTTC. Translated: CATSGASGIQETQYF.

The rearrangement links TRBV5-1 to TRBJ1-2, with a possible D match to TRBD1 (6 bases). The V gene's germline CDR1 is SGHRS and CDR2 YFSETQ. The V and J ends lost 0 bases and 2 bases respectively, with 14 bases between them. This CDR3 comprises 16 residues. Here the CDR3 reads CASSLGGTTANYGYTF. CDR3 bases: TGCGCCAGCAGCTTGGGGGGGACAACTGCCAACTATGGCTACACCTTC.

This rearrangement joins TRBV24-1 to TRBJ1-2, with D unclear. Between the trimmed V and J ends, which lost 5 bases and 5 bases, there was a span of 14 bases. The CDR3 totals 14 residues. Germline CDR1 and CDR2: KGHDR and SFDVKD. In DNA, the CDR3 is TGTGCCACCAGTGTGGGGAGCGTTCGGTATGGCTACACCTTC. Encoded protein: CATSVGSVRYGYTF.